The 27 T cell receptor beta chains presented below share a single source sample, sequenced in a study of OX40 agonist ivuxolimab in advanced cancers. Here immunoSEQ multiplex PCR was the method, and the copy in TCRdb shows in-frame clones only, minus some. Of about 64,000 clones listed, roughly 80% were seen once; the top ten hold less than 2.5%. Sequencing was performed on CD4+ or CD8+ T cells sorted from blood, taken in a trial of the OX40 agonist ivuxolimab. These receptors all stem from an adult with an advanced solid tumor such as melanoma, head and neck, liver or kidney cancer.

The genes are TRBV7-9 and TRBJ2-5, with D perhaps TRBD1 (5 bases). The CDR3 consists of 13 residues. Trimming cost V 5 bases and J 8 bases, with 15 bases left between them. Per the germline V gene, CDR1 is SEHNR and CDR2 is FQNEAQ (reference sequence). This chain's CDR3 is CASSPGPQGTQYF. For the CDR3, the DNA is TGTGCCAGCAGCCCTGGCCCCCAGGGAACCCAGTACTTC.

This rearrangement joins TRBV7-9 to TRBJ1-4; perhaps TRBD1 as D (6 bases). Trimming left V 2 bases short and J 8 bases short, with 12 bases between. The CDR3 consists of 14 residues. Germline values: CDR1 SEHNR, CDR2 FQNEAQ (reference sequence). CDR3 in DNA: TGTGCCAGCAGCTTACTAGAGACAGGCGAAAAACTGTTTTTT. Its protein product is CASSLLETGEKLFF.

In its sample, this clone was seen once. The rearrangement joins TRBV27 to TRBJ2-7; D is undetermined. Germline CDR1 MNHEY, CDR2 SMNVEV (reference sequence). CDR3 length equals 10 residues. V was clipped by 4 bases and J by 2 bases, with 0 bases between them. DNA for the CDR3: TGTGCCAGCAGTTCCTACGAGCAGTACTTC. It specifies CASSSYEQYF.

V and J are TRBV11-2 and TRBJ2-3, with D unclear. V lost 5 bases, J lost 11 bases, and 20 bases lay in between. Germline-derived CDR1 and CDR2 are SGHAT and FQNNGV. The CDR3 has 14 residues. CDR3 amino acids: CASSPSTPGLGQYF. DNA for the CDR3: TGTGCCAGCAGCCCGTCAACTCCGGGCCTTGGGCAGTATTTT.

The chain joins TRBV6-1 to TRBJ2-5; 9 bases line up with TRBD1. The junction had 8 bases not matched to a gene; V was cut back by 2 bases and J by 7 bases. The germline gives CDR1 MNHNS, CDR2 SASEGT. CDR3 length: 15 residues. CDR3 nucleotide sequence: TGTGCCAGCAGTGAACTACCGGGACAGGGAGGGACCCAGTACTTC. It is translated as CASSELPGQGGTQYF.

The rearrangement links TRBV11-2 to TRBJ2-1; 8 nucleotides agree with TRBD2. From germline, CDR1 is SGHAT and CDR2 FQNNGV. The length of the CDR3 is 14 residues. After removal of 1 base from V and 6 bases from J, the junction contained 2 bases not matched to a gene. CDR3 coding DNA: TGTGCCAGCAGCTTAGGGCTAGCGGGCAATGAGCAGTTCTTC. This sequence encodes CASSLGLAGNEQFF.

The chain is built from TRBV18 and TRBJ1-1; 8 bases match TRBD1. The CDR3 covers 14 residues. V lost 3 bases and J lost 3; bases outside the gene matches: 3. The germline CDR1 and CDR2 sequences are KGHSH and LQKENI. The DNA for the CDR3 is TGTGCCAGCTCACCCGGGACAGGCCACACTGAAGCTTTCTTT. The encoded protein is CASSPGTGHTEAFF.

V is TRBV7-9 and J is TRBJ2-2; no firm D call. Per the germline V gene, CDR1 is SEHNR and CDR2 is FQNEAQ (reference sequence). The ends were cut back, 7 bases at V and 4 bases at J, with 13 bases in the middle. This CDR3 comprises 14 residues. The CDR3: CASTPFGSTGELFF. CDR3 in DNA: TGTGCCAGCACCCCGTTTGGAAGCACCGGGGAGCTGTTTTTT.

The V gene is TRBV4-1, the J gene TRBJ2-7; 9 bases align to TRBD1. Losses at the gene ends were 0 bases for V and 12 bases for J; bases not matched to a gene: 6. The V gene's germline CDR1 is MGHRA and CDR2 YSYEKL. This CDR3 spans 13 amino acids. CDR3 bases: TGCGCCAGCAGCCAAGAGAACAGGGGGCTACGGTACTTC. This gives the protein CASSQENRGLRYF.

This rearrangement joins TRBV6-5 to TRBJ1-1; unclear D gene. The V gene's germline CDR1 is MNHEY and CDR2 SVGAGI. The CDR3 loop spans 13 amino acids. The germline V and J ends were trimmed by 4 bases and 5 bases, with 11 bases remaining between them. CDR3 amino acids: CASSSVGLTEAFF. The CDR3 DNA reads TGTGCCAGCAGTTCGGTAGGGTTGACTGAAGCTTTCTTT.

The chain combines TRBV5-1 with TRBJ1-2; 7 bases line up with TRBD1. Looked up from germline, CDR1 is SGHRS and CDR2 is YFSETQ. V was pared by 4 bases and J by 8 bases, with 14 bases of the junction left unmatched. This CDR3 region has 15 residues. The CDR3 DNA reads TGCGCCAGCAGCAACCTAAAAACAGGGGTTGGAGGCTACACCTTC. Translation: CASSNLKTGVGGYTF.

Written as DNA, the CDR3 is TGCGCCAGCAGCTTGGTCCTGAACACAGATACGCAGTATTTT. This sequence encodes CASSLVLNTDTQYF. This chain connects TRBV5-1 to TRBJ2-3; D ambiguous. The length of the CDR3 is 14 residues. Germline values: CDR1 SGHRS, CDR2 YFSETQ. V dropped 0 bases and J dropped 2 bases, with 7 bases sitting between them.

The rearrangement links TRBV13 to TRBJ2-5; 14 bases line up with TRBD2. Germline-derived CDR1 and CDR2 are PRHDT and FYEKMQ (reference sequence). The V gene end was trimmed by 2 bases and the J gene end by 5 bases; junction bases not matched to a gene: 13. The CDR3 extends over 19 amino acids. The chain's CDR3 is CASSLMTRLAGGVKETQYF. The DNA for the CDR3 is TGTGCCAGCAGCTTAATGACGCGACTAGCGGGAGGGGTGAAGGAGACCCAGTACTTC.

The chain couples TRBV10-3 to TRBJ2-1; tentatively, D is TRBD2 (6 bases). V was cut by 2 bases and J by 2 bases, with 13 bases left in between. CDR1 is ENHRY and CDR2 is SYGVKD in the germline V gene. This CDR3 is built from 16 residues. Here the CDR3 reads CAISERAGMTYNEQFF. For the CDR3, the DNA is TGTGCCATCAGTGAGAGGGCGGGGATGACCTACAATGAGCAGTTCTTC.

The chain is built from TRBV6-5 and TRBJ1-1; possibly TRBD1 for D (5 bases). The ends were cut back, 5 bases at V and 4 bases at J, with 14 bases in the middle. The germline V gene has CDR1 MNHEY and CDR2 SVGAGI. CDR3 length: 14 residues. Here the CDR3 reads CASSLGAPGTEAFF. CDR3 nucleotide sequence: TGTGCCAGCAGTCTTGGGGCTCCGGGCACTGAAGCTTTCTTT.

To note about this clone: At one of its ends the junction is not consistent with the germline gene, which may arise from a read error. The genes are TRBV2 and TRBJ2-7, with 7 bases identical to TRBD1. From germline, CDR1 is SNHLY and CDR2 FYNNEI. CDR3 length: 11 amino acids. The CDR3 spells CASSAPGQSRF. Here the CDR3 DNA reads TGTGCCAGCAGTGCCCCGGGACAGAGTAGGTTC.

The chain uses TRBV6-5 and TRBJ1-2; D remains unclear. Trimming cost V 2 bases and J 8 bases, with 9 bases left between them. There are 12 residues in the CDR3. Germline loops: CDR1 MNHEY, CDR2 SVGAGI. This chain's CDR3 is CASSYNRLGYTF. The CDR3 DNA is TGTGCCAGCAGTTACAACCGGTTAGGCTACACCTTC.

The J gene is TRBJ2-6, the V gene TRBV6-4; a possible D gene is TRBD2 (5 bases). CDR3 length equals 18 residues. Germline values: CDR1 MRHNA, CDR2 SNTAGT. The V and J ends lost 6 bases and 0 bases respectively, with 18 bases between them. This chain's CDR3 is CASSPISGGSSGANVLTF. CDR3 in DNA: TGTGCCAGCAGCCCTATCTCAGGTGGGAGCTCTGGGGCCAACGTCCTGACTTTC.

The chain joins TRBV9 to TRBJ2-1, with 9 bases aligning to TRBD2. V shed 6 bases, J shed 9 bases, and the junction held 13 bases outside the gene matches. Germline V lookup: CDR1 SGDLS, CDR2 YYNGEE. The CDR3 totals 15 residues. In nucleotides, the CDR3 is TGTGCCAGCACCCCCGGCGGGGGGGACCGGGTTGAGCAGTTCTTC. Translated, it gives CASTPGGGDRVEQFF. Combining the CDR3 with reference TRBV9 and TRBJ2-1 gives the whole variable domain DSGVTQTPKHLITATGQRVTLRCSPRSGDLSVYWYQQSLDQGLQFLIQYYNGEERAKGNILERFSAQQFPDLHSELNLSSLELGDSALYFCASTPGGGDRVEQFFGPGTRLTVL.

V and J are TRBV6-6 and TRBJ2-3; 9 positions agree with TRBD2. The germline CDR1 and CDR2 sequences are MNHNY and SVGAGI (reference sequence). The CDR3 length is 13 residues. The ends lost 6 bases at V and 13 bases at J; junction bases unmatched: 11. DNA for the CDR3: TGTGCCAGCAGAGCAGGGACTAGCCCAGGGGAGTATTTT. This encodes CASRAGTSPGEYF.

The gene calls are TRBV5-1 and TRBJ2-3, with D perhaps matching TRBD2 (7 bases). This CDR3 spans 14 amino acids. Trimming removed 4 bases at V and 6 bases at J, with 15 bases between. The germline V gene encodes CDR1 SGHRS and CDR2 YFSETQ. CDR3 amino acids: CASSERGARDTQYF. The CDR3 DNA is TGCGCCAGCAGCGAACGGGGGGCCCGCGATACGCAGTATTTT.

The chain joins TRBV7-9 to TRBJ1-4, with 7 bases identical to TRBD1. Germline trimming cut 1 base from V and 6 bases from J; bases unmatched to any gene: 2. The V gene's germline CDR1 is SEHNR and CDR2 FQNEAQ (reference sequence). This CDR3 region has 14 residues. CDR3 coding DNA: TGTGCCAGCAGCTTAGACAGGGGACATGAAAAACTGTTTTTT. Translated: CASSLDRGHEKLFF.

V and J are TRBV18 and TRBJ1-1; unclear D gene. Germline V CDR1 and CDR2: KGHSH, LQKENI. Trimming took off 0 bases at V and 3 bases at J, with 11 bases between the two ends. The CDR3 contains 15 residues. This chain's CDR3 is CASSPPVNRDTEAFF. Written as DNA, the CDR3 is TGTGCCAGCTCACCACCCGTTAATAGGGACACTGAAGCTTTCTTT.

The V and J genes are TRBV5-1 and TRBJ2-5; TRBD2 might be the D (6 bases). The CDR3 consists of 16 residues. The germline gives CDR1 SGHRS, CDR2 YFSETQ. V lost 4 bases to trimming and J lost 7 bases, with 23 bases between them. As DNA, the CDR3 is TGCGCCAGCAGCACACAAACCCCGGGGGTCTCGGGGACCCAGTACTTC. Translated: CASSTQTPGVSGTQYF.

The chain couples TRBV5-8 to TRBJ2-5; D remains ambiguous. CDR1 is SGHTS, CDR2 YDEGEE, per germline. The CDR3 has 12 residues. The ends were cut back, 3 bases at V and 0 bases at J, with 3 bases in the middle. The CDR3 region has the DNA TGTGCCAGCAGCTCCTACCAAGAGACCCAGTACTTC. The encoded protein is CASSSYQETQYF.

The chain recombines TRBV7-3 with TRBJ1-2, with D possibly matching TRBD1 (5 bases). CDR1 and CDR2 (germline): SGHTA, FQGTGA. The CDR3 has 15 amino acids. V lost 5 bases and J lost 7, with 20 bases in between. CDR3 sequence (DNA): TGTGCCAGCAGCCCAACTGACGGGGCGAACGGTGGCTACACCTTC. It codes for CASSPTDGANGGYTF.

This clone was recorded once. V gene TRBV11-2 combines with J gene TRBJ2-1; D may match TRBD1 or TRBD2 (5 bases each). Per germline, CDR1 SGHAT and CDR2 FQNNGV. The length of the CDR3 is 15 residues. Trimming shortened V by 1 base and J by 7 bases, and 14 bases separated the two germline ends. This CDR3 is CASSLAGAQGNEQFF. The CDR3 DNA reads TGTGCCAGCAGCTTAGCCGGGGCCCAAGGAAATGAGCAGTTCTTC.